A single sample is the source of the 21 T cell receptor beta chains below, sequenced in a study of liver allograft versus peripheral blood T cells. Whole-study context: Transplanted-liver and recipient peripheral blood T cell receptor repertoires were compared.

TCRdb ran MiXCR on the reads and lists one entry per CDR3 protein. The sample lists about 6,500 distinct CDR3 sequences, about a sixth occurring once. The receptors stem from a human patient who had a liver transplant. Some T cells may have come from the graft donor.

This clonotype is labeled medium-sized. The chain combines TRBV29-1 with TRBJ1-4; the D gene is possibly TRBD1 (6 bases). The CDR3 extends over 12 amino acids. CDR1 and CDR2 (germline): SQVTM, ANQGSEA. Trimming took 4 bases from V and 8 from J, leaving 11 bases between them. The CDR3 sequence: CSVALGGEKLFF. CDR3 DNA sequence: TGCAGCGTTGCCCTGGGGGGCGAAAAACTGTTTTTT.

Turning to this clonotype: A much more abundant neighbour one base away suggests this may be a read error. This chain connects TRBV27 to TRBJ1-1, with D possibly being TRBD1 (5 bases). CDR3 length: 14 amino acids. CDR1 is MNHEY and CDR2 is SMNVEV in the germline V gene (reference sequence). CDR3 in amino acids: CASSPGTRVDQASF. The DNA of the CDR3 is TGTGCCAGCAGCCCCGGGACGCGGGTTGATCAAGCTTCCTTT.

CDR3: CASSLTARQGSYGYTF. CDR3 DNA sequence: TGTGCCAGCAGCTTAACCGCGCGACAGGGTAGCTATGGCTACACCTTC. V gene TRBV7-9 combines with J gene TRBJ1-2, with 7 bases that match TRBD1. V dropped 2 bases and J dropped 4; count of bases not matched to a gene: 10. The CDR3 is 16 amino acids. Per the germline V gene, CDR1 is SEHNR and CDR2 is FQNEAQ (reference sequence).

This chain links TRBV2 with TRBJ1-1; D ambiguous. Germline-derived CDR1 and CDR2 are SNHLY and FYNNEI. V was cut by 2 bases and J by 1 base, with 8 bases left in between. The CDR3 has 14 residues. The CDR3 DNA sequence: TGTGCCAGCAGTGAAACGAGGCAGAACACTGAAGCTTTCTTT. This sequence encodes CASSETRQNTEAFF. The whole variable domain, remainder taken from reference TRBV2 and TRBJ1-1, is EPEVTQTPSHQVTQMGQEVILRCVPISNHLYFYWYRQILGQKVEFLVSFYNNEISEKSEIFDDQFSVERPDGSNFTLKIRSTKLEDSAMYFCASSETRQNTEAFFGQGTRLTVV.

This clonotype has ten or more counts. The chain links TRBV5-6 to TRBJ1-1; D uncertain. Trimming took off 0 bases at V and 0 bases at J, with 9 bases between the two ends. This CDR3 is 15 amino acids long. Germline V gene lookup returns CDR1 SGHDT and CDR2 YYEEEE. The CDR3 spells CASSLGAYMNTEAFF. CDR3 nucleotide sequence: TGTGCCAGCAGCTTGGGGGCATACATGAACACTGAAGCTTTCTTT.

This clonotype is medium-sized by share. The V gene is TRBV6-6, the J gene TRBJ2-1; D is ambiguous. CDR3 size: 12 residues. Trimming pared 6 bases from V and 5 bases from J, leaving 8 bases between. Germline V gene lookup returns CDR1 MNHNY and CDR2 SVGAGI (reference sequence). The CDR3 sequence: CASRGFDNEQFF. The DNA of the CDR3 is TGTGCCAGCAGAGGGTTCGACAATGAGCAGTTCTTC.

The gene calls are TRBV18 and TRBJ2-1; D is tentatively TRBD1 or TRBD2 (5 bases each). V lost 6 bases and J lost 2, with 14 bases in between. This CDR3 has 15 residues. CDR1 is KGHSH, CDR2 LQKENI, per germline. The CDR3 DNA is TGTGCCAGCTCCTACCGGGACGGGCCCTACAATGAGCAGTTCTTC. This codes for CASSYRDGPYNEQFF.

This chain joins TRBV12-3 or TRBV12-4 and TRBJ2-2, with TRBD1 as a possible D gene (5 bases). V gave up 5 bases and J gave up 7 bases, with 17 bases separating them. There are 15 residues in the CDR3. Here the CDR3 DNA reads TGTGCCAGCAGTCCCGTGGACAAGGCTATCGGGGAGCTGTTTTTT. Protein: CASSPVDKAIGELFF.

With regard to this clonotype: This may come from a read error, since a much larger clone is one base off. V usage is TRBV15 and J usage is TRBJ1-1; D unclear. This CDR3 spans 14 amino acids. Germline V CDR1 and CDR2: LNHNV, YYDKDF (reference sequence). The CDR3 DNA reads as TGTGTCACCAGCAGAGCTCGCGAGAACACTGAAGCTTTCTTT. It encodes CVTSRARENTEAFF.

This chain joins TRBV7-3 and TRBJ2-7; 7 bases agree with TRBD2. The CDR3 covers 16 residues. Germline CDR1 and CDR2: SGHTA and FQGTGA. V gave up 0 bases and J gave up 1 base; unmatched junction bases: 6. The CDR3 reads CASSLTSGVLSYEQYF. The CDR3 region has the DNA TGTGCCAGCAGCTTAACGAGCGGGGTCCTATCCTACGAGCAGTACTTC.

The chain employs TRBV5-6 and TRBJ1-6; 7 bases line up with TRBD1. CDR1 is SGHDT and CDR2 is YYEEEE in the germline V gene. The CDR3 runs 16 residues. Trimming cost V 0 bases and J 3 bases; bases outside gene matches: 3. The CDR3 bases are TGTGCCAGCAGCTTGGGGGACAGTGGCTATAATTCACCCCTCCACTTT. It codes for CASSLGDSGYNSPLHF.

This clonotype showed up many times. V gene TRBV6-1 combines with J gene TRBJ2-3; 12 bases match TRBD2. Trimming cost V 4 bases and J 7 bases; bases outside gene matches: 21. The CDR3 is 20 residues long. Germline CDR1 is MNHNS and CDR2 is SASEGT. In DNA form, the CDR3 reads TGTGCCAGCAGTGGAGAGGAGTCTAGCGGGGGGGATCTTCACATGAATACGCAGTATTTT. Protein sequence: CASSGEESSGGDLHMNTQYF.

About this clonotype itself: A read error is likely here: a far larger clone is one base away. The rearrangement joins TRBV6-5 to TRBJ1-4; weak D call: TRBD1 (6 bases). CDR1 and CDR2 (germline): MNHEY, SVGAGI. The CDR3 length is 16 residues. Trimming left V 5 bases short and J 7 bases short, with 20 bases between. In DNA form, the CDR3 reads TGTGCCAGCAGTCGTGGTAGGAGAGGGGGAATTGAAAAACTGTTTTTT. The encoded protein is CASSRGRRGGIEKLFF.

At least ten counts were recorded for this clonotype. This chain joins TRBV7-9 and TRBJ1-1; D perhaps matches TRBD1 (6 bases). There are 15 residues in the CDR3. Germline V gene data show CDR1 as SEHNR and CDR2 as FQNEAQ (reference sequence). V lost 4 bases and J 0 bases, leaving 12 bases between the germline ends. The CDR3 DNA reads TGTGCCAGCAGCTCCGCCGCAGGGGTGAACACTGAAGCTTTCTTT. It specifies CASSSAAGVNTEAFF.

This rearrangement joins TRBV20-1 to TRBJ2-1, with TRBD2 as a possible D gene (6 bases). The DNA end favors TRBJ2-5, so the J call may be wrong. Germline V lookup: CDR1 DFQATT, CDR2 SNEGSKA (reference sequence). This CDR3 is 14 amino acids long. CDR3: CSARTREGKLTQYF. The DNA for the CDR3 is TGCAGTGCTAGGACTAGAGAAGGCAAGCTGACCCAGTACTTC.

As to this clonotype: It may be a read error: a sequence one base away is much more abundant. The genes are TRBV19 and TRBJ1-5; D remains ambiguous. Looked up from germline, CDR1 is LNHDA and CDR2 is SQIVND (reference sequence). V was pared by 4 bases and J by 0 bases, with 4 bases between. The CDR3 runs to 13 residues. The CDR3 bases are TGTGCCAGTAGTAAGGATAGCAATCAGCCCCAGCATTTT. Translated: CASSKDSNQPQHF. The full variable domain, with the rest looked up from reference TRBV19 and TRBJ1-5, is DGGITQSPKYLFRKEGQNVTLSCEQNLNHDAMYWYRQDPGQGLRLIYYSQIVNDFQKGDIAEGYSVSREKKESFPLTVTSAQKNPTAFYLCASSKDSNQPQHFGDGTRLSIL.

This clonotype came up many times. CDR3 residues: CASSYGTGNEQYF. CDR3 nucleotide sequence: TGTGCCAGCAGTTACGGGACAGGGAACGAGCAGTACTTC. The J gene is TRBJ2-7, the V gene TRBV6-6; 9 positions agree with TRBD1. CDR1 and CDR2 from the germline V gene are MNHNY and SVGAGI (reference sequence). The CDR3 consists of 13 residues. The trim removed 2 bases at V and 5 bases at J, leaving 1 base unmatched.

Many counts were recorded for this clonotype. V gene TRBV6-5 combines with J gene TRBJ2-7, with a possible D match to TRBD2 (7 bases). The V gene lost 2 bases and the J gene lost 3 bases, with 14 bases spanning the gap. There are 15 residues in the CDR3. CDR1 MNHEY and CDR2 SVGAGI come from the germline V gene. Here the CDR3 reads CASSYTAGAFYEQYF. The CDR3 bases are TGTGCCAGCAGTTACACGGCGGGGGCCTTCTACGAGCAGTACTTC.

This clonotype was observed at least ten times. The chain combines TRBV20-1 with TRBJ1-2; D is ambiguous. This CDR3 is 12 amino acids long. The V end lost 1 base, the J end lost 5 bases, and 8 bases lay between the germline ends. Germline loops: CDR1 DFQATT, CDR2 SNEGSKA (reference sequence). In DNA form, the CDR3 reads TGCAGTGCTAGAGGACTTTGGTATGGCTACACCTTC. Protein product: CSARGLWYGYTF.

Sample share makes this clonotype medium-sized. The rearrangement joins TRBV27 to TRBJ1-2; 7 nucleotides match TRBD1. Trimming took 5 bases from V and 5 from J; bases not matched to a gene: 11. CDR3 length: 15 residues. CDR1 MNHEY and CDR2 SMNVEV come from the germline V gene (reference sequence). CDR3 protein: CASSPQIGTVYGYTF. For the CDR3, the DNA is TGTGCCAGCAGTCCCCAAATCGGGACAGTGTATGGCTACACCTTC.

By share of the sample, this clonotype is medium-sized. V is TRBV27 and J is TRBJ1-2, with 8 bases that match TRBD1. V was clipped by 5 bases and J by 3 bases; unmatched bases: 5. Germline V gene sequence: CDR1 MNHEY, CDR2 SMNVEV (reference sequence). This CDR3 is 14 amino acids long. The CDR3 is CASSPGQGDYGYTF. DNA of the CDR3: TGTGCCAGCAGTCCCGGACAGGGCGACTATGGCTACACCTTC.